This TCR beta chain came from a study of T cell responses to AZD1222 COVID-19 vaccine. The study's findings and limits: Targeting of unmutated variant regions was reportedly seen in nearly half of spike-specific TCRs. Two AZD1222 administrations were followed by greater Spike-specific TCR breadth and depth. The study found vaccine-associated CD4 TCRs spanning spike, dominant at 160-218 and 743-854.

The V end was cut by 0 bases, the J end by 1 base, with 11 bases between. The CDR3 has 16 residues. Germline lookup yields CDR1 MNHEY and CDR2 SVGAGI. Libraries were prepared by immunoSEQ multiplex PCR; TCRdb keeps only in-frame clonotypes and omits some of them. This table has approximately 200,000 clones, roughly 93% appearing once. This clone was detected once. What it binds is not known. The sequenced sample was peripheral blood, obtained on day 0 of AZD1222 vaccination. This chain joins TRBV6-5 and TRBJ2-3; D possibly corresponds to TRBD2 (5 bases). The TCR originated in an adult in good health. CDR3 protein: CASSYSSGGGTDTQYF. The CDR3, as DNA: TGTGCCAGCAGTTACTCGAGCGGCGGAGGCACAGATACGCAGTATTTT.